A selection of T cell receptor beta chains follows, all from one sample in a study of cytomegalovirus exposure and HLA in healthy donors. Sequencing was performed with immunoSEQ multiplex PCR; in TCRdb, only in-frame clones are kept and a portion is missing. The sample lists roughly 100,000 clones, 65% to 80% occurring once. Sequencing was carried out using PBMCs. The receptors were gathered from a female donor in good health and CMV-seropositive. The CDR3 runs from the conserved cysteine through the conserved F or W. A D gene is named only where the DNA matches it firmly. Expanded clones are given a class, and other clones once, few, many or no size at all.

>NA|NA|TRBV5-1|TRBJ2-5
CASSLVGETQYF
TGCGCCAGCAGCTTGGTCGGGGAGACCCAGTACTTC
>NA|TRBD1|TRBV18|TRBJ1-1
CASSPLTGGGNTEAFF
TGTGCCAGCTCACCTTTGACAGGGGGCGGGAACACTGAAGCTTTCTTT
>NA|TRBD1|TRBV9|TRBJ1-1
CASSPGQNLLNTEAFF
TGTGCCAGCAGCCCGGGACAGAACCTTTTGAACACTGAAGCTTTCTTT
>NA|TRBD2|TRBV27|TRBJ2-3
CASTPGLDTDTQYF
TGTGCCAGCACTCCCGGACTAGACACAGATACGCAGTATTTT
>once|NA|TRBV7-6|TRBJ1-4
CASSPSPTGGRDEKLFF
TGTGCCAGCAGCCCGTCCCCCACCGGGGGGCGCGATGAAAAACTGTTTTTT
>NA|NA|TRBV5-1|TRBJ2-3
CASSLRRDSYTDTQYF
TGCGCCAGCAGCTTACGCCGGGACTCCTACACAGATACGCAGTATTTT
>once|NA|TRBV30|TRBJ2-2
CAWSKGAGELFF
TGTGCCTGGAGTAAAGGGGCCGGGGAGCTGTTTTTT
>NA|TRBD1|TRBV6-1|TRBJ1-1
CASSAHRGRTEAFF
TGTGCCAGCAGTGCACATAGGGGGCGCACTGAAGCTTTCTTT
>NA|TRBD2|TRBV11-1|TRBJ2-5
CASSFQGLAGKTQYF
TGTGCCAGCAGCTTCCAGGGACTAGCTGGAAAGACCCAGTACTTC
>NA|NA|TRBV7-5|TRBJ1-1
CVRSSPRVTNTEAFF
TGTGTCAGAAGCTCCCCCCGGGTGACGAACACTGAAGCTTTCTTT
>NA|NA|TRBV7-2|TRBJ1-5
CASSLQSNQPQHF
TGTGCCAGCAGCCTACAGAGCAATCAGCCCCAGCATTTT
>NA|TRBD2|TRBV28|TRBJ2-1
CASDQAGSYNEQFF
TGTGCCAGCGATCAAGCGGGATCCTACAATGAGCAGTTCTTC
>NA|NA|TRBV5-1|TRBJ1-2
CASSRGDNYGYTF
TGCGCCAGCAGCCGGGGGGACAACTATGGCTACACCTTC
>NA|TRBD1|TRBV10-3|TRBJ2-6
CAISAGQGAPGANVLTF
TGTGCCATCAGTGCCGGGCAGGGGGCGCCTGGGGCCAACGTCCTGACTTTC
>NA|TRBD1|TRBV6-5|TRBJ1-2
CASSEQGMGGYTF
TGTGCCAGCAGTGAACAGGGGATGGGTGGCTACACCTTC
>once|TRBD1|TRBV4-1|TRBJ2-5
CASSHVTGDSETQYF
TGCGCCAGCAGCCATGTGACAGGGGACTCGGAGACCCAGTACTTC
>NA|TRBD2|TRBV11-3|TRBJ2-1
CASSLGGTSSYNEQFF
TGTGCCAGCAGCTTAGGGGGGACTAGCAGCTACAATGAGCAGTTCTTC
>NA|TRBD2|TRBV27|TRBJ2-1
CASSFLGLAAREQFF
TGTGCCAGCAGTTTTTTGGGACTAGCTGCGCGGGAGCAGTTCTTC
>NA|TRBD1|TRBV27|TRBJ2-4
CASSSRQGAAKNIQYF
TGTGCCAGCAGTAGCAGACAGGGGGCGGCCAAAAACATTCAGTACTTC
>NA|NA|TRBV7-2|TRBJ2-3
CASSSATSTDTQYF
TGTGCCAGCAGCTCGGCGACTAGCACAGATACGCAGTATTTT
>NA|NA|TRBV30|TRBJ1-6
CAWSVEMGGPLHF
TGTGCCTGGAGTGTGGAAATGGGGGGACCCCTCCACTTT
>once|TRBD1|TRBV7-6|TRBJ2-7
CASSLEGQGGSYEQYF
TGTGCCAGCAGCTTAGAAGGACAGGGGGGATCCTACGAGCAGTACTTC
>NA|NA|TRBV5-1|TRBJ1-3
CASSLGTGWTGNTIYF
TGCGCCAGCAGCTTGGGCACAGGGTGGACGGGAAACACCATATATTTT
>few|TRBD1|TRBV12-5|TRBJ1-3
CASGLAQTGFSSGNTIYF
TGTGCTAGTGGTTTGGCCCAGACAGGGTTTAGCTCTGGAAACACCATATATTTT
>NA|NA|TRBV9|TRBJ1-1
CASSVGGDYTEAFF
TGTGCCAGCAGCGTAGGGGGGGATTACACTGAAGCTTTCTTT
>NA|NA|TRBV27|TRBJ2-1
CASSLSGQGGDEQFF
TGTGCCAGCAGTTTATCTGGGCAGGGTGGCGATGAGCAGTTCTTC
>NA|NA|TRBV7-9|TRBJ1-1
CASSSAAVQTEAFF
TGTGCCAGCAGCTCCGCCGCCGTACAAACTGAAGCTTTCTTT
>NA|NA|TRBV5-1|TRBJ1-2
CASSLGPFDSAAADYTF
TGCGCCAGCAGCTTGGGACCCTTCGACAGTGCCGCGGCCGACTACACCTTC
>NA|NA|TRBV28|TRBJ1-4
CASSRDSSMYEKLFF
TGTGCCAGCAGTCGGGACTCCAGTATGTATGAAAAACTGTTTTTT
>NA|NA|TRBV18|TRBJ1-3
CASSPSGIAGNTIYF
TGTGCCAGCTCACCCTCAGGGATCGCTGGAAACACCATATATTTT
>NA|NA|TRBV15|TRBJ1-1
CATSRGNRDGRTEAFF
TGTGCCACCAGCAGAGGGAACAGGGATGGTAGAACTGAAGCTTTCTTT
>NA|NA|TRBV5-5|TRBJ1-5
CASSLGPTGLGSNQPQHF
TGTGCCAGCAGCTTGGGGCCTACAGGCTTGGGAAGCAATCAGCCCCAGCATTTT
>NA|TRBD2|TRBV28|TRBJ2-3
CASSTWTSGSTDTQYF
TGTGCCAGCAGTACCTGGACTAGCGGAAGTACAGATACGCAGTATTTT
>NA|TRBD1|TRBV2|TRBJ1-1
CASSEYRGQNTEAFF
TGTGCCAGCAGTGAATACAGGGGCCAGAACACTGAAGCTTTCTTT
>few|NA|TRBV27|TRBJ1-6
CASSQLGQGGSPLHF
TGTGCCAGCAGTCAGCTTGGGCAGGGAGGTTCACCCCTCCACTTT
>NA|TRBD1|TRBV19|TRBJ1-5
CASSADRANPQHF
TGTGCCAGTAGTGCGGACAGGGCGAACCCCCAGCATTTT
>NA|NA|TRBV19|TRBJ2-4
CASSITGSKNIQYF
TGTGCCAGTAGTATAACAGGATCCAAAAACATTCAGTACTTC
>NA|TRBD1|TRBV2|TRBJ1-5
CASTQETGGSQPQHF
TGTGCCAGCACTCAAGAAACAGGGGGCTCTCAGCCCCAGCATTTT
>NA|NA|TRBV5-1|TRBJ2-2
CASSLGQNTGELFF
TGCGCCAGCAGCTTGGGTCAAAACACCGGGGAGCTGTTTTTT
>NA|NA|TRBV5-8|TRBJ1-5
CASSSRQWGNQPQHF
TGTGCCAGCAGCTCCCGACAGTGGGGCAATCAGCCCCAGCATTTT
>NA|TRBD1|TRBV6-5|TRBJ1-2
CASSSDRAYGYTF
TGTGCCAGCAGTTCCGACAGGGCCTACGGCTACACCTTC
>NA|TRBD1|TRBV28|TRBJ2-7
CASSGRGISYEQYF
TGTGCCAGCAGTGGCAGGGGGATCTCCTACGAGCAGTACTTC
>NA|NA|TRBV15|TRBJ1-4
CATSRDGGSNEKLFF
TGTGCCACCAGCAGAGACGGGGGATCTAATGAAAAACTGTTTTTT
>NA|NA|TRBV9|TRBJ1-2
CASSVEVATGYGYTF
TGTGCCAGCAGCGTAGAGGTCGCCACGGGATATGGCTACACCTTC
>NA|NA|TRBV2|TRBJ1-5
CASSERMDRGMNQPQHF
TGTGCCAGCAGTGAAAGGATGGATAGGGGGATGAATCAGCCCCAGCATTTT
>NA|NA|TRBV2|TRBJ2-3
CAGSGLTDTQYF
TGTGCCGGATCGGGACTCACAGATACGCAGTATTTT
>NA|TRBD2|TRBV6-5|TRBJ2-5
CASSYMSGRYLQTQYF
TGTGCCAGCAGTTACATGAGCGGGAGGTACCTCCAGACCCAGTACTTC
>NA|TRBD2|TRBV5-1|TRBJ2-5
CASSLPSGGETQYF
TGCGCCAGCAGCTTACCGAGCGGGGGAGAGACCCAGTACTTC
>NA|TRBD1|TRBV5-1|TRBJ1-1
CASSWTGLNTEAFF
TGCGCCAGCAGCTGGACAGGTTTGAACACTGAAGCTTTCTTT
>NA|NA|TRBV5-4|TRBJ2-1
CASSLVPLASEQFF
TGTGCCAGCAGCTTGGTTCCCCTAGCGAGCGAGCAGTTCTTC